Each of the 20 T cell receptor beta chains below was sequenced from the same sample in a study of T cell clones after liver transplantation. Produced via immunoSEQ multiplex PCR; TCRdb's table is partial and in-frame only. The table includes tens of thousands of clones, 70% to 85% detected once. This sample comprised CD4+ T cells from blood, obtained about 46 months after liver transplant. These receptors were obtained from a human patient who received a liver transplant. Some T cells may trace back to the graft donor.

V usage is TRBV4-1 and J usage is TRBJ1-2; weak D call: TRBD1 (5 bases). V was shortened by 4 bases and J by 2 bases, with 20 bases between the two germline ends. Germline V lookup: CDR1 MGHRA, CDR2 YSYEKL. The CDR3 totals 17 residues. The CDR3, as DNA: TGCGCCAGCAGCCTCCAGATGGGGGACGGTTCAAACTATGGCTACACCTTC. Translated, it gives CASSLQMGDGSNYGYTF.

This chain joins TRBV11-2 and TRBJ2-7, with D perhaps TRBD2 (5 bases). This CDR3 comprises 14 residues. The germline CDR1 and CDR2 sequences are SGHAT and FQNNGV. V dropped 5 bases and J dropped 3 bases, with 14 bases sitting between them. CDR3 region: CASSAVRGLYEQYF. The CDR3 coding sequence is TGTGCCAGCAGCGCAGTCCGAGGGCTCTACGAGCAGTACTTC.

In its sample, this clone was seen a few times. J is TRBJ1-1 and V is TRBV7-2; a possible D gene is TRBD1 (6 bases). Germline loops: CDR1 SGHTA, CDR2 FQGNSA. V lost 4 bases, J lost 0 bases, and 15 bases lay in between. CDR3 size: 16 residues. The CDR3 here is CASSSGQRFMNTEAFF. DNA for the CDR3: TGTGCCAGCAGCTCCGGACAGCGCTTTATGAACACTGAAGCTTTCTTT.

A few counts support this clone. The rearrangement links TRBV28 to TRBJ2-7; tentative D call: TRBD1 (6 bases). The CDR3 has 14 amino acids. Trimming removed 6 bases from V and 2 bases from J, with 14 bases in between. Germline V CDR1 and CDR2: MDHEN, SYDVKM. The CDR3 DNA sequence: TGTGCCAGCAGCCGTACAACAGGGCCCTACGAGCAGTACTTC. Translating gives CASSRTTGPYEQYF.

This rearrangement joins TRBV14 to TRBJ1-3; D is perhaps TRBD1 (6 bases). CDR3 length: 15 residues. Germline CDR1 and CDR2: SGHDN and FVKESK. Trimming took off 3 bases at V and 4 bases at J, with 13 bases between the two ends. The CDR3 region has the DNA TGTGCCAGCAGCCAGATGGGGGCTTCGGGAAACACCATATATTTT. Translation: CASSQMGASGNTIYF.

This clone occurred many times. The rearrangement links TRBV19 to TRBJ1-5, with unresolved D. V was pared by 3 bases and J by 6 bases, with 18 bases between. The CDR3 covers 16 residues. Looked up from germline, CDR1 is LNHDA and CDR2 is SQIVND (reference sequence). CDR3 in DNA: TGTGCCAGTAGTATTATGGGCAGAAGTGGCACTCAGCCCCAGCATTTT. It is translated as CASSIMGRSGTQPQHF.

The chain employs TRBV10-3 and TRBJ2-7; the D is unclear. With 2 bases removed from V and 6 bases from J, the gap between germline ends came to 5 bases. CDR3 length: 11 amino acids. Germline CDR1 ENHRY, CDR2 SYGVKD. The CDR3 DNA sequence: TGTGCCATCAGTGAGACCTCCGAGCAGTACTTC. Protein sequence: CAISETSEQYF.

This chain links TRBV9 with TRBJ1-3, with 8 bases that match TRBD1. Germline lookup yields CDR1 SGDLS and CDR2 YYNGEE. The CDR3 is 16 residues long. Trimming removed 3 bases from V and 2 bases from J; junction bases left unmatched: 7. CDR3 sequence (DNA): TGTGCCAGCAGCGCCGGGACAGGACCGACTGGAAACACCATATATTTT. Its protein is CASSAGTGPTGNTIYF.

The V and J genes are TRBV7-9 and TRBJ2-3; TRBD2 matches 8 bases. The CDR3 is 15 residues long. Per the germline V gene, CDR1 is SEHNR and CDR2 is FQNEAQ (reference sequence). The V segment lost 4 bases and the J segment 3 bases; nucleotides outside the gene matches: 6. The CDR3 region is CASSSWASGTDTQYF. The CDR3 bases are TGTGCCAGCAGCTCATGGGCTAGCGGGACAGATACGCAGTATTTT.

The chain is built from TRBV6-1 and TRBJ1-2; TRBD1 agrees at 10 bases. CDR1 MNHNS and CDR2 SASEGT come from the germline V gene. With 6 bases clipped from V and 4 bases from J, the junction kept 5 bases outside the gene matches. The CDR3 loop spans 14 amino acids. The chain's CDR3 is CASRLGQGIYGYTF. The CDR3 DNA follows: TGTGCCAGCAGATTGGGACAGGGGATCTATGGCTACACCTTC.

J is TRBJ2-3 and V is TRBV4-1; 7 positions match TRBD2. The germline V gene encodes CDR1 MGHRA and CDR2 YSYEKL. This CDR3 is built from 17 residues. V lost 4 bases to trimming and J lost 5 bases; unmatched junction nucleotides: 15. CDR3 region: CASSPGLGGRRGDTQYF. The CDR3 DNA reads TGCGCCAGCAGCCCCGGATTGGGCGGGAGAAGGGGAGATACGCAGTATTTT.

The chain combines TRBV30 with TRBJ2-1; 10 bases agree with TRBD2. The CDR3 is 16 amino acids. The germline V gene encodes CDR1 GTSNPN and CDR2 SVGIG (reference sequence). V trimming: 0 bases; J trimming: 4 bases; junction bases outside the gene matches: 6. The CDR3 DNA reads TGTGCCTGGAGTGTACGGACTAGCGGAACTTACAATGAGCAGTTCTTC. Encoded protein: CAWSVRTSGTYNEQFF.

V gene TRBV9 combines with J gene TRBJ2-1; 9 positions match TRBD2. CDR3 length: 15 residues. Trimming cost V 4 bases and J 5 bases; bases outside gene matches: 7. CDR1 and CDR2 (germline): SGDLS, YYNGEE. The CDR3, as DNA: TGTGCCAGCAGCATCCGAGCGGGAGGTGACAATGAGCAGTTCTTC. Its protein product is CASSIRAGGDNEQFF.

This clone was seen more than once but under ten times. CDR3 coding DNA: TGTGCCAGCAGTTTAATCGGGGGGCCCACTTACGAGCAGTACTTC. Protein: CASSLIGGPTYEQYF. This chain connects TRBV28 to TRBJ2-7; tentative D call: TRBD2 (7 bases). V was clipped by 2 bases and J by 4 bases, with 15 bases between them. The V gene's germline CDR1 is MDHEN and CDR2 SYDVKM. The CDR3 consists of 15 residues. Using reference TRBV28 and TRBJ2-7 for the parts outside the CDR3, the full variable domain is DVKVTQSSRYLVKRTGEKVFLECVQDMDHENMFWYRQDPGLGLRLIYFSYDVKMKEKGDIPEGYSVSREKKERFSLILESASTNQTSMYLCASSLIGGPTYEQYFGPGTRLTVT.

This chain's CDR3 is CASSDNGHRGETQYF. The CDR3, as DNA: TGTGCCAGCAGCGATAACGGGCACCGAGGGGAGACCCAGTACTTC. The chain couples TRBV5-8 to TRBJ2-5, with D perhaps TRBD2 (5 bases). The CDR3 has 15 amino acids. Deletions cut 4 bases from V and 5 bases from J, with 18 bases between. Germline V gene data show CDR1 as SGHTS and CDR2 as YDEGEE. Together with reference TRBV5-8 and TRBJ2-5, the CDR3 gives the full variable domain: EAGVTQSPTHLIKTRGQQATLRCSPISGHTSVYWYQQALGLGLQFLLWYDEGEERNRGNFPPRFSGRQFPNYSSELNVNALELEDSALYLCASSDNGHRGETQYFGPGTRLLVL.

This chain uses TRBV28 with TRBJ2-1; possibly TRBD1 for D (6 bases). The length of the CDR3 is 15 residues. Germline V gene data show CDR1 as MDHEN and CDR2 as SYDVKM. The V end was cut by 1 base, the J end by 5 bases, with 12 bases between. The CDR3 spells CASSLFSKGDNEQFF. As DNA, the CDR3 is TGTGCCAGCAGTTTATTTAGTAAGGGGGACAATGAGCAGTTCTTC.

This rearrangement joins TRBV28 to TRBJ1-2; D is uncertain. The length of the CDR3 is 11 residues. Germline V gene data show CDR1 as MDHEN and CDR2 as SYDVKM. Trimming left V 8 bases short and J 8 bases short, with 12 bases between. The CDR3 reads CASESSGGYTF. CDR3 in DNA: TGTGCCAGCGAATCCTCTGGGGGCTACACCTTC.

This clone was counted a few times. The chain has TRBV10-1 and TRBJ2-3, with D perhaps TRBD1 or TRBD2 (7 bases each). V lost 0 bases, J lost 5 bases, and 12 bases lay in between. Germline-derived CDR1 and CDR2 are WNHNN and SYGVQD (reference sequence). This CDR3 has 15 amino acids. CDR3 loop: CASSESARGGDTQYF. CDR3 bases: TGCGCCAGCAGTGAGTCGGCCAGGGGGGGAGATACGCAGTATTTT.

There are a few counts of this clone. The V gene is TRBV2, the J gene TRBJ1-5, with D possibly being TRBD1 (6 bases). V lost 4 bases to trimming and J lost 0 bases, with 13 bases between them. This CDR3 has 16 residues. Germline V gene lookup returns CDR1 SNHLY and CDR2 FYNNEI. The CDR3 DNA sequence: TGTGCCAGCAGTGGGGGGGGCGGAAATAGCAATCAGCCCCAGCATTTT. It yields the protein CASSGGGGNSNQPQHF. Combining the CDR3 with reference TRBV2 and TRBJ1-5 gives the whole variable domain EPEVTQTPSHQVTQMGQEVILRCVPISNHLYFYWYRQILGQKVEFLVSFYNNEISEKSEIFDDQFSVERPDGSNFTLKIRSTKLEDSAMYFCASSGGGGNSNQPQHFGDGTRLSIL.

The rearrangement uses TRBV11-1 and TRBJ2-7; either TRBD1 or TRBD2 may supply D (5 bases each). Germline CDR1 and CDR2: SGHAT and FQDESV (reference sequence). Trimming removed 3 bases from V and 6 bases from J, with 21 bases in between. The CDR3 sequence is 16 residues long. The CDR3 nucleotides read TGTGCCAGCAGCTTCGGGTATGGGGGTAACCCCACCGAGCAGTACTTC. It is translated as CASSFGYGGNPTEQYF.